This T cell receptor beta chain was observed in a study of cytomegalovirus exposure and HLA in healthy donors (dated by TCRdb to 2017 to 2019). With regard to the full study: An earlier analysis of fewer than 750 of the donors reported about 300 Gb of sequence data and 100 million to 120 million unique TCR beta sequences obtained from approximately 180 million T cells. An early release that covered approximately 600 HLA-typed donors contained approximately 300 gigabases of sequencing data and 85 million to 100 million unique TCR sequences. Of the roughly 410 genotyped donors, roughly 76% were placed in the genetic ancestry cluster associated with self-reported Caucasian donors. The study aimed to test whether cataloging public T cell receptors could reveal signatures of past pathogen exposure. The study profiled the T cell repertoires of hundreds of subjects by immunosequencing and related them to cytomegalovirus serostatus. A separate validation cohort of roughly 130 different subjects was used in addition to the approximately 670-subject first cohort. High-throughput TCR immunosequencing, statistical association of individual TCRs with disease status, and machine learning were combined to predict cytomegalovirus infection status. In a later analysis, previously published TCR beta repertoires from 500 to 750 donors were re-analyzed and high-resolution HLA genotyping was added so that TCR occurrence patterns could be studied. Rather than drawing on any new phenotypic data, the later analysis identified candidate immune exposures from TCR beta sequences and the way those sequences occurred across donors. In an earlier analysis of roughly 580 of the donors, high-throughput TCR beta sequencing was used to judge whether each TCR beta V gene segment behaved as functional or pseudogenic. Donor age, sex, ethnicity and CMV serostatus were collected together with the repertoire data. A later genetic analysis used genome-wide SNP genotypes for about three fifths of the roughly 700 donors, treating that subset as a discovery cohort. All discovery cohort repertoires had been generated on a single sequencing platform. Both class I and class II loci were covered by HLA typing, at four-digit resolution. The number of donors typed differed by locus, with 629-630 for A, B, C, DRB1 and DQB1, roughly 520 for DQA1, 606 for DPA1, and some 440 for DPB1. Roughly five DR-DQ haplotypes were handled as single units for association and clustering because linkage in the cohort was strong. Among about 370 genotyped donors of the cohort, an average of approximately 200,000 unique TCR beta nucleotide sequences was sequenced per donor, of which 15% to 20% were non-productive. The investigation overall reported the following: Presence/absence analyses assumed roughly uniform sequencing depth across donors, an assumption that may not hold. A few of the identified cytomegalovirus-associated TCR beta chains were confirmed in vitro to be specific for cytomegalovirus antigens. Because HLA typing was unavailable for some donors at each locus, only the typed subset was used in association tests. V-gene and J-gene trimming of TCR beta chains was associated with a missense DCLRE1C variant in a later genetic analysis, and the association was replicated in an independent cohort. In an earlier analysis of 500 to 650 of the donors, most TCR beta V segments appeared in productive rearrangements about 90% or about 30% of the time, broadly matching IMGT annotations. Some IMGT-functional V segments, including TRBV6-2 and TRBV6-3, could not be distinguished by the 87-base-pair reads and were therefore excluded. Cytomegalovirus status was reported to be diagnosed by the classifier with high specificity and sensitivity in both the original and validation cohorts. Several of the top co-occurrence clusters appeared to be linked to parvovirus B19, influenza, CMV and Epstein-Barr virus, according to a later analysis. Assigning TCR associations to individual alleles was difficult when HLA alleles, especially DR and DQ, strongly co-occurred. The authors suggested that the approach could potentially be extended to other disease states and immunological phenotypes. Most TCR sequences were observed very rarely across donors, whereas some public TCRs were present in many individuals. In a later genetic analysis, fewer N-insertions in productive TCRs were reported among donors in an Asian-associated ancestry cluster than the roughly 670-donor mean. Specific HLA alleles were associated with over 15,000 TCR beta sequences at a false discovery rate of 0.05 in a later analysis. Immune exposure information for the cohort was limited to CMV serostatus. A later analysis found that TCR association rates varied across HLA loci, with DRB1 alleles showing the most associated TCRs and HLA-C alleles the fewest. A total of 150 to 200 TCR beta chains were listed by the study as associated with cytomegalovirus. Compared with equally common non-associated chains, HLA-associated TCR beta chains in a later analysis were more clonally expanded and had lower generation probabilities. In a later analysis, most CMV-associated TCR beta chains were found to appear HLA-restricted, with HLA associations seemingly driven largely by CMV exposure. A further reported finding was that TCR beta sequences accurately predicted the HLA-A and HLA-B alleles for most subjects in the first cohort. A group of highly shared sequence variants was considered likely to be a technical artifact of the sequencing pipeline. Only TCR beta chains were sequenced in this cohort, and the absence of alpha or paired-chain data limited detectable features. The earlier analysis of approximately 590 of the donors excluded about 16 rarely observed V segments, including chromosome 9 orphons, because counts were too low. Correlated functional status among segregating V segments might be attributable to linkage disequilibrium, but an unknown experimental factor could not be ruled out.

Library construction relied on the immunoSEQ multiplex PCR assay. For the multiplex PCR, a mixture combining 60 forward primers for TCR Vbeta segments and 13 reverse primers for TCR Jbeta segments was used. Amplification of the CDR3 region of rearranged TCR beta genes was performed with a multiplex PCR assay on genomic DNA. On the Illumina HiSeq System, the amplified TCR beta libraries were sequenced as 87-base-pair reads. On the authors' methods: Across the 640 or so repertoires, a later analysis counted 80 million or so unique TCR beta chains, 9.5 million to 13 million of which were shared by at least two donors. A nearest-neighbor algorithm error-corrected the raw reads and collapsed the reads into unique sequences, merging closely related sequences to remove PCR and sequencing errors. CDR3 sequences were aligned to IMGT reference sequences to assign V, D and J gene segments. For a sequence to be retained, a match of at least six nucleotides was required to both a V gene segment and a J gene segment. A rearrangement was called productive if the CDR3 had no stop codons and remained in frame with V and J, and every other rearrangement was called non-productive. CDR3 was defined according to IMGT convention as the region running from the second conserved V-encoded cysteine to the conserved J-encoded phenylalanine. The earlier analysis of about 530 of the donors excluded any sequence lacking an unambiguous match to a single V gene segment. An earlier analysis of fewer than 750 of the donors called V segments functional above 56.7% productive rearrangements and segregating when the between-donor standard deviation exceeded 5%. To diagnose cytomegalovirus status from the catalog of TCR beta chain sequences, a statistical classification framework was built. In a later analysis, V and J genes were assigned by comparing TCR nucleotide sequences against IMGT/GENE-DB human TR gene sequences. The TCRdist pipeline was used in a later analysis to assign CDR3 sequences and most-parsimonious VDJ recombination scenarios. A later analysis defined each TCR beta chain by its CDR3 amino acid sequence plus V-gene family, and excluded reads lacking a unique V-gene family. To address suspected cross-contamination and a sequencing artifact, a later analysis removed 592 highly shared, low-generation-probability nucleotide sequences. A later analysis calculated a clonal expansion index for each public chain from normalized within-repertoire ranks of inferred template counts. In a later analysis, generation probabilities were computed with a VDJ recombination model fitted to out-of-frame rearrangements, and the resulting probabilities were checked against IGoR. In a later analysis, hypergeometric tests were used to score TCR-TCR, TCR-HLA and TCR-CMV co-occurrence, with a repertoire-size bias correction applied to TCR pairs. False discovery rates were estimated in a later analysis by permuting HLA or CMV assignments 20 times. In a later analysis, co-occurring TCRs were grouped using DBSCAN, and TCRdist sequence similarity was added for clustering within HLA-allele-positive subsets. Co-occurrence clustering excluded repertoires with fewer than 30,000 or more than 120,000 public chains, plus five with anomalous nucleotide sharing. Not all clones reach the TCRdb copy of this immuneACCESS table, which keeps in-frame sequences only. Checked studies attribute under half of the gap to unresolved V genes and leave the rest unexplained. The V and J calls and the clone size are those of that table, but D and trimming were determined from the DNA. For this sample there are fewer than 85,000 clones; around 78% appear just once. The biggest ten clones account for around 3% of the sample.

Notes on this clone: Its antigen is still unknown. Per-nucleotide qualities are absent, and no much larger clonotype sits a single base away.

The cohort comprised several hundred healthy bone marrow donors. All cohort members were sampled while nominally healthy, although unrecorded immune exposures were likely present. The donor was CMV seronegative and was included in the group of a few hundred seronegative cohort members. Every donor gave a peripheral blood sample, and the peripheral blood mononuclear cells from that sample were used for TCR beta sequencing. Genomic DNA was extracted from the blood cell samples with the Qiagen DNeasy Blood Extraction Kit. The CDR3 goes from the cysteine to the phenylalanine over 15 residues. Only the CDR3 portion is preserved as DNA: 45 bases, with reading frame beginning at the first base. The germline V gene supplies CDR1 SQVTM and CDR2 ANQGSEA. Trimming accounts for 3 bases at V and 4 bases at J, while the number of junction bases matched to no gene is 3.

What was sequenced was PBMCs. Rearrangement joined TRBV29-1 to TRBJ2-5; 15 middle bases align to TRBD2. The source of this sequence is a man aged 35-49 years in good health and CMV-seronegative. The CDR3 is CSVDRGLAGGETQYF. The DNA is as follows: TGCAGCGTTGACCGGGGACTAGCGGGGGGAGAGACCCAGTACTTC.